These 19 T cell receptor beta chains were all obtained from the same sample, sequenced in a study of blood T cell repertoires in COVID-19. Some clones are missing from TCRdb's copy, which holds only in-frame ones; the method was immunoSEQ multiplex PCR. The data show tens of thousands of clones, around nine tenths seen once. Specimen: peripheral blood. These TCRs come from a human donor with active COVID-19. The donor label of this sample is uncertain.

The V and J genes are TRBV19 and TRBJ1-1; perhaps TRBD1 as D (5 bases). Germline V gives CDR1 LNHDA, CDR2 SQIVND (reference sequence). The V end was cut by 9 bases, the J end by 5 bases, with 16 bases between. The CDR3 is made up of 13 amino acids. CDR3 protein: CASGDGRGTEAFF. For the CDR3, the DNA is TGTGCCAGCGGGGACGGGAGGGGAACTGAAGCTTTCTTT.

The CDR3 DNA is TGTGCCAGCAGCTTAGGTTCCGGACAGGGCTTCGAGCAGTACTTC. Protein: CASSLGSGQGFEQYF. The V and J genes are TRBV7-9 and TRBJ2-7; 8 bases fit TRBD1. The CDR3 sequence is 15 residues long. The germline gives CDR1 SEHNR, CDR2 FQNEAQ (reference sequence). The V gene end was trimmed by 1 base and the J gene end by 6 bases; junction bases not matched to a gene: 8.

This chain links TRBV2 with TRBJ2-1; 9 nucleotides match TRBD1. V shed 7 bases, J shed 3 bases, and the junction held 7 bases outside the gene matches. The CDR3 sequence is 15 residues long. CDR1 and CDR2 from the germline V gene are SNHLY and FYNNEI. CDR3 sequence (DNA): TGTGCCAGCACCAAGGGACAGGGAGTCTACAATGAGCAGTTCTTC. Translation: CASTKGQGVYNEQFF.

CDR3 sequence reads: CASSSSIGYSGANVLTF. CDR3 in DNA: TGTGCCAGCAGCTCGAGTATCGGGTACTCTGGGGCCAACGTCCTGACTTTC. V is TRBV11-2 and J is TRBJ2-6; D gene uncertain. Germline assignment: CDR1 SGHAT and CDR2 FQNNGV. The CDR3 is 17 residues long. V dropped 4 bases and J dropped 0 bases, with 13 bases sitting between them.

V and J are TRBV11-2 and TRBJ2-4; 7 nucleotides align to TRBD2. V dropped 1 base and J dropped 15; count of bases not matched to a gene: 12. CDR1 and CDR2 from the germline V gene are SGHAT and FQNNGV. This CDR3 region has 14 residues. The CDR3 nucleotides read TGTGCCAGCAGCTTAGCGTTTGGGACTAAAAGGGGGTACTTC. Translated: CASSLAFGTKRGYF.

The chain carries TRBV3-1 (or the pseudogene TRBV3-2) and TRBJ2-3, with TRBD2 matching 13 bases. Germline trimming cut 4 bases from V and 5 bases from J; bases unmatched to any gene: 9. Germline V gene sequence: CDR1 LGHDT, CDR2 YNNKEL (reference sequence). The CDR3 covers 17 residues. The CDR3 reads CASSLLGLAGERDTQYF. CDR3 in DNA: TGTGCCAGCAGCCTCCTTGGACTAGCGGGGGAAAGAGATACGCAGTATTTT.

The DNA of the CDR3 is TGTGCCAGCAGCCAAAGGGGAGCGGGGGGGCCAACGGACGAGCAGTACTTC. Protein product: CASSQRGAGGPTDEQYF. The J gene is TRBJ2-7, the V gene TRBV7-2; TRBD2 matches 10 bases. V dropped 5 bases and J dropped 5; count of bases not matched to a gene: 15. Germline V lookup: CDR1 SGHTA, CDR2 FQGNSA. The CDR3 covers 17 residues. Full variable domain (missing parts from reference TRBV7-2 and TRBJ2-7): GAGVSQSPSNKVTEKGKDVELRCDPISGHTALYWYRQSLGQGLEFLIYFQGNSAPDKSGLPSDRFSAERTGGSVSTLTIQRTQQEDSAVYLCASSQRGAGGPTDEQYFGPGTRLTVT.

The chain links TRBV4-1 to TRBJ2-3, with D unclear. This CDR3 has 13 amino acids. V lost 1 base and J 8 bases, leaving 10 bases between the germline ends. CDR1 is MGHRA and CDR2 is YSYEKL in the germline V gene. CDR3 sequence reads: CASSQVFPGTQYF. In DNA form, the CDR3 reads TGCGCCAGCAGCCAAGTATTCCCAGGTACGCAGTATTTT.

The chain uses TRBV5-6 and TRBJ1-3; 8 positions agree with TRBD1. This CDR3 region has 15 residues. CDR1 and CDR2 from the germline V gene are SGHDT and YYEEEE. Trimming took 5 bases from V and 4 from J; bases not matched to a gene: 8. CDR3: CASSSTGAEGNTIYF. The CDR3 DNA sequence: TGTGCCAGCAGTTCGACAGGGGCGGAGGGAAACACCATATATTTT.

Worth noting for this clone: A junction end diverges from the germline sequence, so it may reflect a read error. The V call is TRBV2, the J call TRBJ2-3, with 10 positions matching TRBD2. Germline V gene data show CDR1 as SNHLY and CDR2 as FYNNEI. There are 16 residues in the CDR3. Here the CDR3 DNA reads TGTGCCAGCAGTGCGACTAGCGGGTGGGGCACGGATACGCAGTATTTT. Protein sequence: CASSATSGWGTDTQYF. Looking up the rest from reference TRBV2 and TRBJ2-3 gives the full variable domain: EPEVTQTPSHQVTQMGQEVILRCVPISNHLYFYWYRQILGQKVEFLVSFYNNEISEKSEIFDDQFSVERPDGSNFTLKIRSTKLEDSAMYFCASSATSGWGTDTQYFGPGTRLTVL.

The chain is built from TRBV12-3 or TRBV12-4 and TRBJ2-3; tentative D call: TRBD1 (6 bases). V was clipped by 3 bases and J by 9 bases, with 10 bases between them. There are 12 residues in the CDR3. CDR3 protein: CASSLGALTQYF. The CDR3 DNA follows: TGTGCCAGCAGTTTGGGGGCCCTGACGCAGTATTTT.

V and J are TRBV2 and TRBJ2-5; TRBD2 matches 7 bases. V gave up 3 bases and J gave up 5 bases; unmatched junction bases: 6. The germline V gene has CDR1 SNHLY and CDR2 FYNNEI. The CDR3 sequence is 14 residues long. The chain's CDR3 is CASSEIQGGETQYF. Written as DNA, the CDR3 is TGTGCCAGCAGTGAGATCCAGGGAGGGGAGACCCAGTACTTC.

The J gene is TRBJ2-1, the V gene TRBV7-9; perhaps TRBD2 as D (6 bases). Germline V lookup: CDR1 SEHNR, CDR2 FQNEAQ (reference sequence). The length of the CDR3 is 18 residues. The V gene lost 5 bases and the J gene lost 6 bases, with 26 bases spanning the gap. The CDR3 region is CASSLSRGLATWRNEQFF. CDR3 sequence (DNA): TGTGCCAGCAGCCTATCCCGGGGCCTAGCGACATGGCGCAATGAGCAGTTCTTC.

This clone was counted a single time. The chain is built from TRBV2 and TRBJ2-5; 10 bases match TRBD1. V gave up 4 bases and J gave up 7 bases; unmatched junction bases: 3. Germline V CDR1 and CDR2: SNHLY, FYNNEI. This CDR3 spans 13 amino acids. CDR3 in amino acids: CASSARTGGTQYF. Written as DNA, the CDR3 is TGTGCCAGCAGTGCACGGACAGGGGGGACCCAGTACTTC.

This sequence joins TRBV5-1 and TRBJ1-2; unclear D gene. CDR3 length equals 15 residues. Trimming cost V 4 bases and J 2 bases, with 15 bases left between them. Germline V lookup: CDR1 SGHRS, CDR2 YFSETQ. The CDR3: CASSPVGGGNYGYTF. In nucleotides, the CDR3 is TGCGCCAGCAGCCCAGTAGGAGGAGGCAACTATGGCTACACCTTC.

This chain uses TRBV19 with TRBJ1-1, with unresolved D. The CDR3 runs 12 residues. V was trimmed by 4 bases and J by 8 bases, leaving 11 bases between them. Germline CDR1 is LNHDA and CDR2 is SQIVND (reference sequence). Here the CDR3 reads CASSRRGIEAFF. As DNA, the CDR3 is TGTGCCAGTAGTAGGAGAGGTATCGAAGCTTTCTTT.

This chain connects TRBV10-3 to TRBJ1-5, with a tentative D call TRBD1 (6 bases). Trimming removed 10 bases from V and 3 bases from J, with 13 bases in between. CDR3 length: 13 residues. In germline, CDR1 is ENHRY, CDR2 SYGVKD. The DNA for the CDR3 is TGTGCCACCCACAGGGAAATCAATCAGCCCCAGCATTTT. It yields the protein CATHREINQPQHF.

The chain uses TRBV11-2 and TRBJ2-1; 10 nucleotides agree with TRBD2. Trimming took 3 bases from V and 7 from J; bases not matched to a gene: 9. Germline V gives CDR1 SGHAT, CDR2 FQNNGV. This CDR3 is 16 amino acids long. In DNA form, the CDR3 reads TGTGCCAGCAGCTTCCAGCGGGGGGGCCTAAGAAATGAGCAGTTCTTC. Translated, it gives CASSFQRGGLRNEQFF.

This clone appeared once. The chain employs TRBV29-1 and TRBJ2-5, with 8 bases that match TRBD1. CDR3 length equals 11 residues. V dropped 8 bases and J dropped 5; count of bases not matched to a gene: 4. Germline CDR1 reads SQVTM; CDR2 reads ANQGSEA. In DNA form, the CDR3 reads TGCAGCAAGAGACAGGGGGAGACCCAGTACTTC. This encodes CSKRQGETQYF.